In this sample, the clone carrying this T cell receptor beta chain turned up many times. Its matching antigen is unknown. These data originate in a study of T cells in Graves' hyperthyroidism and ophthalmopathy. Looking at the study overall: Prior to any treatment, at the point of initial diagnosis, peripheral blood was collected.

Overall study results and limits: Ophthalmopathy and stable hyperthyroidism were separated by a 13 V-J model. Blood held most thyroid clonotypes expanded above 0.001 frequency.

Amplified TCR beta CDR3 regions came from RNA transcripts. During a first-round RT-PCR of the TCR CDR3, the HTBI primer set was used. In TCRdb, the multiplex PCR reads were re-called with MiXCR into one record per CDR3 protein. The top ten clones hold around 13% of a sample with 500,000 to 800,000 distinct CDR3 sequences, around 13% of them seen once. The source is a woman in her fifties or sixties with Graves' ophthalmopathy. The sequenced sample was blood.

CDR3 sequence: CASSLAGNAGGEQYF. DNA of the CDR3: TGTGCCAGCAGCTTAGCCGGCAACGCAGGGGGCGAGCAGTACTTC. The rearrangement links TRBV7-2 to TRBJ2-7, with TRBD1 identical over 7 bases. The CDR3 has 15 amino acids. CDR1 and CDR2 from the germline V gene are SGHTA and FQGNSA. The trim removed 0 bases at V and 6 bases at J, leaving 8 bases unmatched.